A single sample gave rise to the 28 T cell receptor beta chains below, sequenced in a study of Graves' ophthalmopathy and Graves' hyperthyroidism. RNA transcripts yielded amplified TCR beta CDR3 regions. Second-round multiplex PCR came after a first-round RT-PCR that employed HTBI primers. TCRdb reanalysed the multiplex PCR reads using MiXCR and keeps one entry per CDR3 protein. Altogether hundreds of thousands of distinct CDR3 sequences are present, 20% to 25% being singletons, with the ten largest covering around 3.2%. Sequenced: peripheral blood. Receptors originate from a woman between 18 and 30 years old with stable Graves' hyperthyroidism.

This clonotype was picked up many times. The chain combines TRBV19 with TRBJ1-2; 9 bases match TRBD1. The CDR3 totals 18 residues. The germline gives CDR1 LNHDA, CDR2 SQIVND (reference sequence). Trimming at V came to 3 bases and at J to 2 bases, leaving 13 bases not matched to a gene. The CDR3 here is CASSMGRRDRETNYGYTF. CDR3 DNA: TGTGCCAGTAGTATGGGACGAAGGGACAGGGAAACCAACTATGGCTACACCTTC.

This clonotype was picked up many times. CDR3 coding DNA: TGCAGTGCTAGAGATCCGCAGACCTCTGGAAACACCATATATTTT. Translated, it gives CSARDPQTSGNTIYF. The J gene is TRBJ1-3, the V gene TRBV20-1, with D uncertain. The CDR3 extends over 15 amino acids. Trimming shortened V by 0 bases and J by 0 bases, and 9 bases separated the two germline ends. Germline V CDR1 and CDR2: DFQATT, SNEGSKA (reference sequence).

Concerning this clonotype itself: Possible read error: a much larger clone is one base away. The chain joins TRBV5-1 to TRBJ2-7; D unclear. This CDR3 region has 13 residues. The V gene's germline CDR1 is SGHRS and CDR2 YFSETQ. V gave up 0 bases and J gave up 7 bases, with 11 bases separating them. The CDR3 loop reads CASSLEERREQYF. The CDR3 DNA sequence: TGCGCCAGCAGCTTGGAAGAGAGGAGAGAGCAGTACTTC. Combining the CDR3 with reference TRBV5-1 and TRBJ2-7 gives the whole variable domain KAGVTQTPRYLIKTRGQQVTLSCSPISGHRSVSWYQQTPGQGLQFLFEYFSETQRNKGNFPGRFSGRQFSNSRSEMNVSTLELGDSALYLCASSLEERREQYFGPGTRLTVT.

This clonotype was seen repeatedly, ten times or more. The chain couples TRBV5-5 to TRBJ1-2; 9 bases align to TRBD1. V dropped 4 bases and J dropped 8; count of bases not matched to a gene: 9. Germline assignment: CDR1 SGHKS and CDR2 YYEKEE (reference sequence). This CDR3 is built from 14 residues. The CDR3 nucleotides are TGTGCCAGCAGCCCCGACACAGGGGGCTACGGCTACACCTTC. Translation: CASSPDTGGYGYTF. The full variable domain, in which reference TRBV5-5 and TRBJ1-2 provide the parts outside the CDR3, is DAGVTQSPTHLIKTRGQQVTLRCSPISGHKSVSWYQQVLGQGPQFIFQYYEKEERGRGNFPDRFSARQFPNYSSELNVNALLLGDSALYLCASSPDTGGYGYTFGSGTRLTVV.

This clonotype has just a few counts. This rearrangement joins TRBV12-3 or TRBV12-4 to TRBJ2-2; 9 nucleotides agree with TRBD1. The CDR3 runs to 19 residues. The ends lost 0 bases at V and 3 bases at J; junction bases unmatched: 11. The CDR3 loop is CASSLAGLKQGADTGELFF. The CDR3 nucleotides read TGTGCCAGCAGTTTAGCGGGCCTTAAACAGGGGGCGGACACCGGGGAGCTGTTTTTT.

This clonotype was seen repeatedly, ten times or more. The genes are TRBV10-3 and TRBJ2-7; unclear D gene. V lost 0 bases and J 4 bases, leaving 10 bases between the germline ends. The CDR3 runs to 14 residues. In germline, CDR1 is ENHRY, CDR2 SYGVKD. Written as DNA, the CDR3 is TGTGCCATCAGTGAGTCCGAAAGGTTATACGAGCAGTACTTC. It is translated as CAISESERLYEQYF.

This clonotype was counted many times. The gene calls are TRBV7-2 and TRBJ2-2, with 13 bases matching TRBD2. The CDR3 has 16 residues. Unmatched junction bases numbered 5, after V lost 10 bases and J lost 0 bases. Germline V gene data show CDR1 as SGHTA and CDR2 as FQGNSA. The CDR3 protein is CATTSGRATNTGELFF. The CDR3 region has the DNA TGTGCCACCACTAGCGGGAGGGCCACGAACACCGGGGAGCTGTTTTTT.

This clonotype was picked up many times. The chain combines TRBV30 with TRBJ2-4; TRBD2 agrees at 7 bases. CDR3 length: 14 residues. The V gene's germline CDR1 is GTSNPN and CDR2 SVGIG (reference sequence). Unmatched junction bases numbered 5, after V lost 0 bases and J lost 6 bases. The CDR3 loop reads CAWSVGREGNIQYF. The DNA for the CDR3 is TGTGCCTGGAGTGTAGGCAGGGAGGGAAACATTCAGTACTTC.

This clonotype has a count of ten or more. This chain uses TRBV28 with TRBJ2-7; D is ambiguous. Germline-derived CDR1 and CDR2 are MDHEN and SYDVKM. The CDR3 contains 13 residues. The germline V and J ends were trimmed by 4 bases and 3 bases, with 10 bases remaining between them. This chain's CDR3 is CASSSGKSYEQYF. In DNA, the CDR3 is TGTGCCAGCAGTTCCGGCAAGAGCTACGAGCAGTACTTC.

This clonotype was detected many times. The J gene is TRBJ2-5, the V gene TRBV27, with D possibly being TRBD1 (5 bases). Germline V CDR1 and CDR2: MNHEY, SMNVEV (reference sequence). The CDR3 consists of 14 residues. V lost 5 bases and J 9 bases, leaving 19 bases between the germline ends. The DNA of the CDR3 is TGTGCCAGCAGTCACTACAGGACGCCTCGGGCCCAGTACTTC. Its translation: CASSHYRTPRAQYF.

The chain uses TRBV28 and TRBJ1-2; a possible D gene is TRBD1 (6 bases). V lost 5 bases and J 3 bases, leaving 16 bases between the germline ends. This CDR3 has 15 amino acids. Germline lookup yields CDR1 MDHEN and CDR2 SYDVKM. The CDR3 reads CASSDPTGSDYGYTF. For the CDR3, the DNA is TGTGCCAGCAGTGACCCAACAGGGTCTGACTATGGCTACACCTTC.

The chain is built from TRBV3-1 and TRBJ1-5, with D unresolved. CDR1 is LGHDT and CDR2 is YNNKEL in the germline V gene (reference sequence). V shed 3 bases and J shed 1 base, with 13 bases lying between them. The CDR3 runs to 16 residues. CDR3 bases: TGTGCCAGCAGCCACGGGAGAGGAGACAGCAATCAGCCCCAGCATTTT. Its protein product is CASSHGRGDSNQPQHF.

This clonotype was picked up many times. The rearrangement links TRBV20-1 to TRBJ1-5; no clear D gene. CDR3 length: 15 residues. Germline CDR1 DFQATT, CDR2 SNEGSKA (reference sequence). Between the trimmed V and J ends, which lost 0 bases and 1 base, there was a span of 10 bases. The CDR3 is CSARDLGRSNQPQHF. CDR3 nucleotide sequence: TGCAGTGCTAGAGATCTTGGCAGAAGCAATCAGCCCCAGCATTTT.

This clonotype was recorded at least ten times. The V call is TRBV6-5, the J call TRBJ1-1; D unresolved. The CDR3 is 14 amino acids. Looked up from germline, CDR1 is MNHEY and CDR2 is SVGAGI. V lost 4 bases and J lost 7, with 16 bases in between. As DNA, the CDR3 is TGTGCCAGCAGTTCCACTCAGGATTGGGGTGAAGCTTTCTTT. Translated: CASSSTQDWGEAFF.

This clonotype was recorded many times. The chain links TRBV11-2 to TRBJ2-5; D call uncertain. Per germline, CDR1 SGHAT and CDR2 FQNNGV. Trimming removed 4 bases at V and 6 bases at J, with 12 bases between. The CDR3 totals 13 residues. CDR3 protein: CASSSPTFKTQYF. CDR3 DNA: TGTGCCAGCAGCTCCCCTACGTTTAAGACCCAGTACTTC. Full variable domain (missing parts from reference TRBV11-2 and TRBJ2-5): EAGVAQSPRYKIIEKRQSVAFWCNPISGHATLYWYQQILGQGPKLLIQFQNNGVVDDSQLPKDRFSAERLKGVDSTLKIQPAKLEDSAVYLCASSSPTFKTQYFGPGTRLLVL.

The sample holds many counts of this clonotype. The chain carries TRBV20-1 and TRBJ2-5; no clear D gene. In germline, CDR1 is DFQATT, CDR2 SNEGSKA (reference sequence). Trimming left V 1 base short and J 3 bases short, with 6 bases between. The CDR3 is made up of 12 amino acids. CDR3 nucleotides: TGCAGTGCTAGAGTAGCTGAAGAGACCCAGTACTTC. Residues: CSARVAEETQYF.

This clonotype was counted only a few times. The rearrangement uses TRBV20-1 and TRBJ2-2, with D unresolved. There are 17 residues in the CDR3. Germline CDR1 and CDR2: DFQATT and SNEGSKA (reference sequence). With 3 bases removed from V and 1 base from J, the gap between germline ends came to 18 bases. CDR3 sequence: CSASPFRAPKNTGELFF. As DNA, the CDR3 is TGCAGTGCTAGTCCATTTCGGGCCCCAAAGAACACCGGGGAGCTGTTTTTT.

The CDR3 nucleotides are TGTGCCAGCACGCCTAACAGGGGCTTCTCACCCCTCCACTTT. It codes for CASTPNRGFSPLHF. The chain is built from TRBV7-2 and TRBJ1-6; 7 bases align to TRBD1. The CDR3 runs 14 residues. Germline V lookup: CDR1 SGHTA, CDR2 FQGNSA. Trimming cost V 7 bases and J 10 bases; bases outside gene matches: 10.

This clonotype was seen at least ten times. The CDR3 region is CASSYGWGNSYEQYF. As DNA, the CDR3 is TGTGCCAGCAGTTACGGGTGGGGAAACTCCTACGAGCAGTACTTC. The chain combines TRBV6-2 or TRBV6-3 with TRBJ2-7, with unresolved D. V lost 2 bases, J lost 0 bases, and 11 bases lay in between. The CDR3 spans 15 residues. Per germline, CDR1 MNHEY and CDR2 SVGEGT.

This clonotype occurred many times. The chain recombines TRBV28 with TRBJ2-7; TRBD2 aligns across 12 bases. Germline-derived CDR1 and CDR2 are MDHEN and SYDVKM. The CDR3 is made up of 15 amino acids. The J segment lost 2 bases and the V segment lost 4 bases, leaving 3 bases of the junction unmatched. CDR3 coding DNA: TGTGCCAGCAGTTCGGGACTAGCGGGCACCTACGAGCAGTACTTC. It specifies CASSSGLAGTYEQYF.

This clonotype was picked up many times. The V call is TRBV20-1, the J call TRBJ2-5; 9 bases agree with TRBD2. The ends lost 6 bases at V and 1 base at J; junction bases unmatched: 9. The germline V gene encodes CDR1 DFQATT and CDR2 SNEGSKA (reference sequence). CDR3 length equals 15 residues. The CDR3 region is CSAPRLAESQETQYF. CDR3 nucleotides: TGCAGTGCCCCCCGACTAGCGGAGTCCCAAGAGACCCAGTACTTC.

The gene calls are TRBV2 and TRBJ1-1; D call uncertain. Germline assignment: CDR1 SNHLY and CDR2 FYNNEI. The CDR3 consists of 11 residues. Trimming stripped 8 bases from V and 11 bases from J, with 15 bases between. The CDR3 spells CASQAGIGAFF. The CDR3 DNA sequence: TGTGCCAGCCAGGCGGGAATTGGTGCTTTCTTT. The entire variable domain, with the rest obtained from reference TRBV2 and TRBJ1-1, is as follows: EPEVTQTPSHQVTQMGQEVILRCVPISNHLYFYWYRQILGQKVEFLVSFYNNEISEKSEIFDDQFSVERPDGSNFTLKIRSTKLEDSAMYFCASQAGIGAFFGQGTRLTVV.

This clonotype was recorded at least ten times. The CDR3 region is CASLEPGADEQYF. Here the CDR3 DNA reads TGTGCCAGCCTCGAGCCAGGGGCAGACGAGCAGTACTTC. The chain links TRBV28 to TRBJ2-7, with D possibly matching TRBD1 (6 bases). Germline CDR1 and CDR2: MDHEN and SYDVKM. The CDR3 consists of 13 residues. Trimming took 8 bases from V and 5 from J, leaving 16 bases between them.

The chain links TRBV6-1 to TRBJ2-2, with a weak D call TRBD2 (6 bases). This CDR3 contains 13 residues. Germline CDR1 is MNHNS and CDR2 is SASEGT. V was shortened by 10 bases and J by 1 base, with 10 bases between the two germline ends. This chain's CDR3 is CATYSGNTGELFF. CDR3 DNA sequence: TGTGCCACCTATAGCGGGAACACCGGGGAGCTGTTTTTT.

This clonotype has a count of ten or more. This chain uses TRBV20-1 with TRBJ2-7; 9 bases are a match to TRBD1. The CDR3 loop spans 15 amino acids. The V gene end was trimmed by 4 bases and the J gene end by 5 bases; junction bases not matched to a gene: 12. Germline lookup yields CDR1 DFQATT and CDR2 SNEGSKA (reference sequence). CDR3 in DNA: TGCAGTGCTATTCATCCCGGGACAGGGCTCAACGAGCAGTACTTC. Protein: CSAIHPGTGLNEQYF.

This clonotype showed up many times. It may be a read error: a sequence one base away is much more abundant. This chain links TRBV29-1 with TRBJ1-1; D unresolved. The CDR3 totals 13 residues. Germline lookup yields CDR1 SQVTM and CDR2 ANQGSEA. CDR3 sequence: CSVEWNTNTEASF. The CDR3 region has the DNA TGCAGCGTTGAATGGAATACGAACACTGAAGCTTCCTTT.

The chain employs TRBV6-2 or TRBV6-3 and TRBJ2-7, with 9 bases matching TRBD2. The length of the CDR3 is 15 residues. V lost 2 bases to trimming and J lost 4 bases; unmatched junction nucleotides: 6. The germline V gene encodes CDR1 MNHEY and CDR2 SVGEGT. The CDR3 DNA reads TGTGCCAGCAGTTACGGCGCGGGAGGGAGGTACGAGCAGTACTTC. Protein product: CASSYGAGGRYEQYF.

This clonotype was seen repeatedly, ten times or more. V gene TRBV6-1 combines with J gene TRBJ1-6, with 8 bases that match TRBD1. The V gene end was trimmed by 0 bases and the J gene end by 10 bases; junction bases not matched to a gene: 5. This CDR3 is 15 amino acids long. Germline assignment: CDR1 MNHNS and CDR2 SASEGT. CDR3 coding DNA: TGTGCCAGCAGTGAAGCCCGGACAGGGAGGTCACCCCTCCACTTT. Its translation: CASSEARTGRSPLHF.